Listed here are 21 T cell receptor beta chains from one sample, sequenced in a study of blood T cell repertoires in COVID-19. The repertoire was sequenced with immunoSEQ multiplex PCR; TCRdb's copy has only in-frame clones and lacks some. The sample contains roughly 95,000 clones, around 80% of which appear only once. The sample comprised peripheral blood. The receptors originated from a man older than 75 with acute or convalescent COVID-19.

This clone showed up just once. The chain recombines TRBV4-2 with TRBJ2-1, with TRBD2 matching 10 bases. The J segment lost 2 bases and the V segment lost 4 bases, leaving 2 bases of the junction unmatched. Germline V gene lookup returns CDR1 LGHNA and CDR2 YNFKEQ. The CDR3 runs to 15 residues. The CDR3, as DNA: TGTGCCAGCAGCCGAAGCGGGGGGGCCTACAATGAGCAGTTCTTC. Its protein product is CASSRSGGAYNEQFF.

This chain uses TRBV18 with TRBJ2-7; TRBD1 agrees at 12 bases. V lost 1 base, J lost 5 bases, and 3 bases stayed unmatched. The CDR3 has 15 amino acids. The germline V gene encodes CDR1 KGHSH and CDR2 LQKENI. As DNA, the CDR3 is TGTGCCAGCTCACCACTCGGGACAGGGGGCCACGAGCAGTACTTC. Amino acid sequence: CASSPLGTGGHEQYF.

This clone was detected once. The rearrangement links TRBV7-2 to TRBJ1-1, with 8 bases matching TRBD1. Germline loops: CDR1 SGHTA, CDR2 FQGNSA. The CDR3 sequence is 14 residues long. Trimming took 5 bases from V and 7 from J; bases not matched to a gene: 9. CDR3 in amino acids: CASSLTGDGREAFF. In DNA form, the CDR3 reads TGTGCCAGCAGCCTGACAGGGGATGGCCGTGAAGCTTTCTTT.

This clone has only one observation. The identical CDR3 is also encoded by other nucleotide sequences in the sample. DNA for the CDR3: TGCGCCAGCAGCAAGGGAGGTACTGAAGCTTTCTTT. It is translated as CASSKGGTEAFF. The gene calls are TRBV5-1 and TRBJ1-1; no reliable D call. CDR1 is SGHRS and CDR2 is YFSETQ in the germline V gene. V shed 4 bases and J shed 5 bases, with 9 bases lying between them. The CDR3 consists of 12 residues.

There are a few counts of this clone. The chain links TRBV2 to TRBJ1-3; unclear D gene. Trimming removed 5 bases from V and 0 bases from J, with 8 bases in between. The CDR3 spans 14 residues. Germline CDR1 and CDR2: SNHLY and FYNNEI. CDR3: CASSPDYSGNTIYF. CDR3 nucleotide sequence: TGTGCCAGCAGTCCCGACTACTCTGGAAACACCATATATTTT.

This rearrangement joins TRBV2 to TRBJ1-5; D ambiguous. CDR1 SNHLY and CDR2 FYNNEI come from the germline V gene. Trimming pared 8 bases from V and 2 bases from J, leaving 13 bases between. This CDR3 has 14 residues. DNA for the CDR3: TGTGCCAGCTATAAAGGAGCGGGCAATCAGCCCCAGCATTTT. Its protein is CASYKGAGNQPQHF.

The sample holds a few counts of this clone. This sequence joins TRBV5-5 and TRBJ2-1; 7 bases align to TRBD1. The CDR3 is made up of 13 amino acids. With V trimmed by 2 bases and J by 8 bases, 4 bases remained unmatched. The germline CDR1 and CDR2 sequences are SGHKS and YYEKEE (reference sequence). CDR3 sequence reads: CASSLQGLDEQFF. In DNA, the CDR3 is TGTGCCAGCAGCTTACAGGGGCTCGATGAGCAGTTCTTC.

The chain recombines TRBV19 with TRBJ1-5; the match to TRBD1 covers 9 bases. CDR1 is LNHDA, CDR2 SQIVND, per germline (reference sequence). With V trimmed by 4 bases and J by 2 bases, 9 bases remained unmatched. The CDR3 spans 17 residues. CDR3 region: CASSTGQGNRGNQPQHF. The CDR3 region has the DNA TGTGCCAGTAGTACGGGACAGGGTAATCGTGGCAATCAGCCCCAGCATTTT.

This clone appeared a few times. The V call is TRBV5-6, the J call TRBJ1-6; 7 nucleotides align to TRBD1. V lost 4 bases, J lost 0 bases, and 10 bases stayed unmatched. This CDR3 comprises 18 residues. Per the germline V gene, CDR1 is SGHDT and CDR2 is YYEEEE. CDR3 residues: CASSRHRGPSSYNSPLHF. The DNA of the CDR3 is TGTGCCAGCAGCCGACACAGGGGACCGAGCTCCTATAATTCACCCCTCCACTTT.

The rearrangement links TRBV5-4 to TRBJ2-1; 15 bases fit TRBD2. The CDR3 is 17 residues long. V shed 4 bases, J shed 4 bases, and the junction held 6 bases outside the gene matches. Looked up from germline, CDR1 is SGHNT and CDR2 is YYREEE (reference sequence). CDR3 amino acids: CASSGGTSGRQYNEQFF. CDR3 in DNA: TGTGCCAGCAGCGGTGGGACTAGCGGGAGGCAATACAATGAGCAGTTCTTC.

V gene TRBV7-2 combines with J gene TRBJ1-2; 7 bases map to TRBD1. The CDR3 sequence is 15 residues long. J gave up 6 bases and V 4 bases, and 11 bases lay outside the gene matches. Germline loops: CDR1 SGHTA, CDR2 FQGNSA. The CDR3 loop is CASSSYQTGIDGYTF. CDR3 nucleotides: TGTGCCAGCAGCTCCTACCAGACAGGGATAGATGGCTACACCTTC.

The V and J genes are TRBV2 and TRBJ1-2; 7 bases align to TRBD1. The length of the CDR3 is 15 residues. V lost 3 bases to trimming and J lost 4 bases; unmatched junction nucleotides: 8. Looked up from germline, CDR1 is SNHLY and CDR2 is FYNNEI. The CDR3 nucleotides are TGTGCCAGCAGTGACCAGACAGGGATCGTCTATGGCTACACCTTC. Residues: CASSDQTGIVYGYTF. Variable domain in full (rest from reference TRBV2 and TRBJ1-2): EPEVTQTPSHQVTQMGQEVILRCVPISNHLYFYWYRQILGQKVEFLVSFYNNEISEKSEIFDDQFSVERPDGSNFTLKIRSTKLEDSAMYFCASSDQTGIVYGYTFGSGTRLTVV.

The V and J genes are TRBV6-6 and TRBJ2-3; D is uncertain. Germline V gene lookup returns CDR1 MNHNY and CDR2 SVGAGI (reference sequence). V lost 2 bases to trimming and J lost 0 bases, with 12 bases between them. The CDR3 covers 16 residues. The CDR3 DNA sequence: TGTGCCAGCAGTTACGACCTCGCGGTGAGCACAGATACGCAGTATTTT. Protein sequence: CASSYDLAVSTDTQYF.

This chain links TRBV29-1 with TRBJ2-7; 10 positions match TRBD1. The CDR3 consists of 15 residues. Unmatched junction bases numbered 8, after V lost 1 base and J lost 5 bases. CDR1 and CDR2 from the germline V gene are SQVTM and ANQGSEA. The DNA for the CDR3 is TGCAGCGTTGAAGGGGCCGGGACAGGGGTGAACGAGCAGTACTTC. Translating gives CSVEGAGTGVNEQYF.

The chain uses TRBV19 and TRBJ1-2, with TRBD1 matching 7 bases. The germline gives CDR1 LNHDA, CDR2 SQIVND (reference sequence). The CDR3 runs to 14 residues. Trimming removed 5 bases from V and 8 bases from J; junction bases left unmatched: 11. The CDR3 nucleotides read TGTGCCAGTAGTGATTTGACAGGGTCTCGCGGCTACACCTTC. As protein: CASSDLTGSRGYTF.

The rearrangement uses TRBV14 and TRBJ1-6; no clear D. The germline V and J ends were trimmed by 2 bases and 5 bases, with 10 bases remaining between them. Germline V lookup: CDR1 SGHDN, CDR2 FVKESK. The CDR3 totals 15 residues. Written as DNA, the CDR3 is TGTGCCAGCAGCCAATTCCAAGCCAATAATTCACCCCTCCACTTT. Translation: CASSQFQANNSPLHF.

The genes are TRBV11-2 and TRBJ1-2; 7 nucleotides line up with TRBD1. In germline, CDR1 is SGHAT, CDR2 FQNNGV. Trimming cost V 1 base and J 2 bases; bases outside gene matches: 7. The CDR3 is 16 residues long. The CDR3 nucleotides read TGTGCCAGCAGCTTAGCGATAGGGACAGTCAACTATGGCTACACCTTC. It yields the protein CASSLAIGTVNYGYTF.

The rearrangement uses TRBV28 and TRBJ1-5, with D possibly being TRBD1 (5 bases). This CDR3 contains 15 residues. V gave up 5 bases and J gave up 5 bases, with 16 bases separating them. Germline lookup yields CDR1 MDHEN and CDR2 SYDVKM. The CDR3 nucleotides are TGTGCCAGCAGTAAATGGAGGGGAAATTATCAGCCCCAGCATTTT. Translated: CASSKWRGNYQPQHF.

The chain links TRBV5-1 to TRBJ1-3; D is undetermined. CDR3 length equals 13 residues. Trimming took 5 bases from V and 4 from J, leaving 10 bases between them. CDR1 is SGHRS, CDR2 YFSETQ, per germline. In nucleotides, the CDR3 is TGCGCCAGCAGGGAGGGATTCGGAAACACCATATATTTT. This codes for CASREGFGNTIYF.

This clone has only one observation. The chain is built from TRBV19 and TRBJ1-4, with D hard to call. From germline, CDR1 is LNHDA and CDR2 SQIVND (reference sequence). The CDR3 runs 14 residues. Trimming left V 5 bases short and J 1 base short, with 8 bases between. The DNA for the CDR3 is TGTGCCAGTAGTCAGAGGAGAACTAATGAAAAACTGTTTTTT. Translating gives CASSQRRTNEKLFF.

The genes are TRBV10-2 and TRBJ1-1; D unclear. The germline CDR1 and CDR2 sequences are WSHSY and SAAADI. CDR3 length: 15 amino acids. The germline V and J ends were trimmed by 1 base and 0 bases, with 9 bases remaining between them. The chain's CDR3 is CASSELNFMNTEAFF. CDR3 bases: TGCGCCAGCAGTGAGTTAAATTTTATGAACACTGAAGCTTTCTTT.